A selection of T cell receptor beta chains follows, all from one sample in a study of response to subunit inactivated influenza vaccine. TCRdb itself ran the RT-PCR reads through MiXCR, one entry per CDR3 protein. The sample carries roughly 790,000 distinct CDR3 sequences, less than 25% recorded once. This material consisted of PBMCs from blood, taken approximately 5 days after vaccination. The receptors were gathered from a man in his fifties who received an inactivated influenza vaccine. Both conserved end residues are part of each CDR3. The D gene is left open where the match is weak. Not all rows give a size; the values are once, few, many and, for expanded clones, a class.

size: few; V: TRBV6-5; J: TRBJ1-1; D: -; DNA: TGTGCCAGCAGTTACACCGGGACGCTTACGATGAACACTGAAGCTTTCTTT; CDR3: CASSYTGTLTMNTEAFF
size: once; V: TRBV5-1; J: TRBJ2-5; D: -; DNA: TGCGCCAGCAGCCCCCGGACATCCCGGTTGGAGACCCAGTACTTC; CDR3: CASSPRTSRLETQYF
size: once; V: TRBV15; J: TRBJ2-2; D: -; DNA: TGTGCCACCAGCAGAGATGGGGCTAACGGGGAGCTGTTTTTT; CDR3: CATSRDGANGELFF
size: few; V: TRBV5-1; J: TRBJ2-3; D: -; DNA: TGCGCCAGCAGACCTGAAGGCCAGAGCACAGATACGCAGTATTTT; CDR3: CASRPEGQSTDTQYF
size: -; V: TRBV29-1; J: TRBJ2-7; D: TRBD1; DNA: TGCAGCGTTGTTCGGACAGGCTCCTACGAGCAGTACTTC; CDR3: CSVVRTGSYEQYF
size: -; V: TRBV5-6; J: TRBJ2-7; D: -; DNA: TGTGCCAGCAGCTTGGGTTCTAGGAGGAGAGGAACCTACGAGCAGTACTTC; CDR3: CASSLGSRRRGTYEQYF
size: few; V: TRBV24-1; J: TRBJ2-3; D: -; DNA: TGTGCCACCAGTGATTTAGTGGCAGGGAAAGATACGCAGTATTTT; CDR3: CATSDLVAGKDTQYF
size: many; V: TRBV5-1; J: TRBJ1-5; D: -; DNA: TGCGCCAGCAGCTTGGGACAGCCGTATAGCAATCAGCCCCAGCATTTT; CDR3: CASSLGQPYSNQPQHF
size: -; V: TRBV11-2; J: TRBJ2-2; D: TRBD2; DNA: TGTGCCAGCAGCCTAAAGCGGGGCGATTACGCGAACACCGGGGAGCTGTTTTTT; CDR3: CASSLKRGDYANTGELFF
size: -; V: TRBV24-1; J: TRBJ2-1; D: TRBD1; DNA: TGTGCCACCAGCGCCTTGGGACAGGAGCAGTTCTTC; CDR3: CATSALGQEQFF
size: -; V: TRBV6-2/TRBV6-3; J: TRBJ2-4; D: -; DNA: TGTGCCAGCAGTTCCTCTGGGGCGGTACGGGGGAACATTCAGTACTTC; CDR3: CASSSSGAVRGNIQYF
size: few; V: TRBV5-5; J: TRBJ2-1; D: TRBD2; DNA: TGTGCCAGCAGCTTGACTAGCGGGAGCCCGAGCAATGAGCAGTTCTTC; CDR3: CASSLTSGSPSNEQFF
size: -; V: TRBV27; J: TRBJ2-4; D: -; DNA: TGTGCCAGCAAGCCTATAGGGGAGGGGGCTTCCAAAAACATTCAGTACTTC; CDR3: CASKPIGEGASKNIQYF